Described below is a single T cell receptor beta chain sequence and its context. Its matching antigen is unknown. Unique molecular identifiers were incorporated into the prepared TCRbeta library. TCRdb reanalysed the PCR reads using MiXCR and keeps one entry per CDR3 protein. Found here are 500,000 to 650,000 distinct CDR3 sequences, over 10% of them singletons; the top ten hold roughly 2.3%. The record originates from a study of T-cell reconstitution after alpha-beta-depleted transplantation in children. General study findings and limits: Diversity and T-cell counts at one year after transplant derived mostly from new T cells. The origin of high day-60 TCRbeta diversity in some patients lay in surviving recipient T cells and thymic progenitors. Reports say that about two months after transplant, the alpha-beta T cells came out of several hundred graft clones that had expanded.

The origin of this receptor is a male patient under 18 who had a stem cell transplant for acute myeloid leukemia, so the T cells may come from the graft donor. The sample here was PBMCs, mostly from graft donor cells, taken 360 days after TCRalphabeta/CD19-depleted stem cell transplant.

The CDR3 DNA is TGTGCCAGCTCACCACGGGACAGGGTCAACGAGCAGTACTTC. Its translation: CASSPRDRVNEQYF. The chain links TRBV18 to TRBJ2-7; TRBD1 matches at 9 bases. Germline V gene sequence: CDR1 KGHSH, CDR2 LQKENI. This CDR3 is built from 14 residues. The trim removed 1 base at V and 5 bases at J, leaving 3 bases unmatched.